Below are 16 T cell receptor beta chains sequenced from a single sample in a study of regulatory T cells in long-lasting Graves disease. Investigators prepared the TCR beta libraries by applying iRepertoire HTBI primers and Arm-PCR of CDR3 regions. TCRdb reprocessed the multiplex PCR reads with MiXCR, giving one entry per CDR3 protein. The data contain hundreds of thousands of distinct CDR3 sequences, around a fifth of them seen just once; the ten biggest clones take up 7.1%. Specified time point: persistent/refractory GD, antithyroid drugs over 5 years with positive TRAb. Preparation of the TCR library used RNA extracted from PBMCs. This specimen was peripheral blood mononuclear cells (PBMCs), taken when the disease was refractory, from a patient treated with antithyroid drugs. These TCRs come from a female donor with Graves disease.

This clonotype was observed a few times. The V call is TRBV29-1, the J call TRBJ1-1, with D maybe TRBD1 (5 bases). From germline, CDR1 is SQVTM and CDR2 ANQGSEA. V was clipped by 0 bases and J by 2 bases, with 13 bases between them. This CDR3 spans 15 amino acids. CDR3 sequence reads: CSVEDGQTANTEAFF. CDR3 in DNA: TGCAGCGTTGAAGATGGGCAGACAGCAAACACTGAAGCTTTCTTT.

A few counts support this clonotype. CDR3: CASSLEDVTMREVPYEQYF. Here the CDR3 DNA reads TGTGCCAGCAGCTTAGAAGACGTCACCATGAGGGAAGTTCCCTACGAGCAGTACTTC. This rearrangement joins TRBV7-8 to TRBJ2-7; maybe TRBD2 (5 bases). Trimming took off 1 base at V and 2 bases at J, with 24 bases between the two ends. Germline CDR1 is SGHVS and CDR2 is FQNEAQ. The CDR3 totals 19 residues.

This clonotype was found many times. The chain employs TRBV3-1 and TRBJ2-7; TRBD1 agrees at 9 bases. The CDR3 loop spans 14 amino acids. With V trimmed by 6 bases and J by 0 bases, 3 bases remained unmatched. Germline CDR1 and CDR2: LGHDT and YNNKEL (reference sequence). The CDR3 is CASSRTGVSYEQYF. The CDR3 DNA reads as TGTGCCAGCAGTCGGACAGGGGTCTCCTACGAGCAGTACTTC.

This clonotype was found a few times. The chain couples TRBV27 to TRBJ2-7; 7 bases are a match to TRBD2. CDR1 and CDR2 (germline): MNHEY, SMNVEV (reference sequence). V shed 8 bases, J shed 0 bases, and the junction held 7 bases outside the gene matches. This CDR3 spans 14 amino acids. The CDR3 region is CASARGGSSYEQYF. The CDR3 DNA reads as TGTGCCAGCGCAAGAGGCGGGAGCTCCTACGAGCAGTACTTC.

To note about this clonotype: A single base separates this from a much larger clone, so it may be a read error. This chain uses TRBV5-1 with TRBJ1-6; tentative D call: TRBD1 (5 bases). The germline gives CDR1 SGHRS, CDR2 YFSETQ. The CDR3 is 16 amino acids. Trimming took 0 bases from V and 7 from J, leaving 14 bases between them. Written as DNA, the CDR3 is TGCGCCAGCAGCTTGGGGCTGACAGAGCGGAATTCACCCCTCCACTTT. Translated: CASSLGLTERNSPLHF. The full variable domain, its missing parts supplied by reference TRBV5-1 and TRBJ1-6, is KAGVTQTPRYLIKTRGQQVTLSCSPISGHRSVSWYQQTPGQGLQFLFEYFSETQRNKGNFPGRFSGRQFSNSRSEMNVSTLELGDSALYLCASSLGLTERNSPLHFGNGTRLTVT.

The sample holds many counts of this clonotype. The V call is TRBV12-3 or TRBV12-4, the J call TRBJ1-1; a possible D gene is TRBD1 (5 bases). Deletions cut 7 bases from V and 3 bases from J, with 15 bases between. The CDR3 is made up of 14 amino acids. DNA of the CDR3: TGTGCCAGCACCCAGGGAGGGCCGGACACTGAAGCTTTCTTT. As protein: CASTQGGPDTEAFF.

The V call is TRBV20-1, the J call TRBJ2-2; either TRBD1 or TRBD2 may fit D (6 bases each). Germline values: CDR1 DFQATT, CDR2 SNEGSKA (reference sequence). CDR3 length: 14 residues. The ends were cut back, 3 bases at V and 5 bases at J, with 13 bases in the middle. The CDR3 bases are TGCAGTGCTAGCTTTGGGGGGCTTACCGGGGAGCTGTTTTTT. Residues: CSASFGGLTGELFF.

This clonotype was observed many times. The V call is TRBV29-1, the J call TRBJ2-7; TRBD1 matches at 10 bases. The V segment lost 6 bases and the J segment 0 bases; nucleotides outside the gene matches: 2. Per the germline V gene, CDR1 is SQVTM and CDR2 is ANQGSEA. The CDR3 totals 13 residues. The CDR3 region is CSVGTGVSYEQYF. The CDR3 DNA sequence: TGCAGCGTGGGGACAGGGGTCTCCTACGAGCAGTACTTC.

In its sample, this clonotype was seen many times. The rearrangement links TRBV6-9 to TRBJ1-1; D gene unclear. The CDR3 sequence is 14 residues long. Trimming pared 3 bases from V and 0 bases from J, leaving 8 bases between. Germline values: CDR1 MNHGY, CDR2 SVAAGI. This CDR3 reads CASSYGRLNTEAFF. In DNA form, the CDR3 reads TGTGCCAGCAGTTACGGCAGGTTGAACACTGAAGCTTTCTTT.

As for this clonotype: One end of the junction is discordant with germline, which a read error may explain. The chain recombines TRBV4-2 with TRBJ2-5, with 12 positions matching TRBD1. Germline V gene lookup returns CDR1 LGHNA and CDR2 YNFKEQ. CDR3 length: 19 residues. The CDR3 is CASSQDGTGGSPTQEAQYF. CDR3 coding DNA: TGTGCCAGCAGCCAAGATGGGACAGGGGGCTCCCCCACCCAAGAGGCCCAGTACTTC.

This clonotype was seen at least ten times. V and J are TRBV7-2 and TRBJ2-7, with D possibly TRBD2 on 5 matching bases. From germline, CDR1 is SGHTA and CDR2 FQGNSA. Trimming took off 2 bases at V and 3 bases at J, with 5 bases between the two ends. This CDR3 contains 12 residues. CDR3 nucleotide sequence: TGTGCCAGCAGCTTAACTAGCTACGAGCAGTACTTC. Its protein is CASSLTSYEQYF.

The CDR3 region has the DNA TGTGCCAGCAGCAACACAGGGACTGAAGCTTTCTTT. The encoded protein is CASSNTGTEAFF. The rearrangement uses TRBV7-2 and TRBJ1-1; maybe TRBD1 (6 bases). V lost 5 bases and J 5 bases, leaving 9 bases between the germline ends. The CDR3 runs to 12 residues. Germline loops: CDR1 SGHTA, CDR2 FQGNSA.

The V gene is TRBV7-3, the J gene TRBJ1-6; 9 bases match TRBD1. The CDR3 extends over 17 amino acids. CDR1 SGHTA and CDR2 FQGTGA come from the germline V gene. V lost 5 bases and J lost 7; bases outside the gene matches: 12. CDR3 sequence: CASSLNRTGAANSPLHF. The CDR3 DNA sequence: TGTGCCAGCAGCCTAAACAGGACAGGGGCCGCCAATTCACCCCTCCACTTT.

Notes on this clonotype: Germline and junction disagree at one end, which may indicate a read error. This sequence joins TRBV28 and TRBJ1-3; 7 positions agree with TRBD1. CDR1 MDHEN and CDR2 SYDVKM come from the germline V gene. This CDR3 spans 16 amino acids. The CDR3 coding sequence is TGTACCAGCAGTTTAGGGGGCAGACCCTCTGGAAACACCATATATTTT. Protein product: CTSSLGGRPSGNTIYF.

This clonotype was detected many times. The V call is TRBV28, the J call TRBJ1-2; 11 bases are shared with TRBD1. The CDR3 totals 14 residues. Germline V gene sequence: CDR1 MDHEN, CDR2 SYDVKM. With 6 bases clipped from V and 6 bases from J, the junction kept 6 bases outside the gene matches. The CDR3 DNA reads TGTGCCAGCAGCCTGGACAGGGGGCGCGATGGCTACACCTTC. This codes for CASSLDRGRDGYTF.

This clonotype showed up just a few times. This sequence joins TRBV20-1 and TRBJ2-7; D gene uncertain. Per the germline V gene, CDR1 is DFQATT and CDR2 is SNEGSKA (reference sequence). V shed 6 bases and J shed 4 bases, with 10 bases lying between them. This CDR3 has 11 residues. CDR3 sequence: CSAKGAYEQYF. DNA for the CDR3: TGCAGTGCGAAGGGTGCGTACGAGCAGTACTTC.